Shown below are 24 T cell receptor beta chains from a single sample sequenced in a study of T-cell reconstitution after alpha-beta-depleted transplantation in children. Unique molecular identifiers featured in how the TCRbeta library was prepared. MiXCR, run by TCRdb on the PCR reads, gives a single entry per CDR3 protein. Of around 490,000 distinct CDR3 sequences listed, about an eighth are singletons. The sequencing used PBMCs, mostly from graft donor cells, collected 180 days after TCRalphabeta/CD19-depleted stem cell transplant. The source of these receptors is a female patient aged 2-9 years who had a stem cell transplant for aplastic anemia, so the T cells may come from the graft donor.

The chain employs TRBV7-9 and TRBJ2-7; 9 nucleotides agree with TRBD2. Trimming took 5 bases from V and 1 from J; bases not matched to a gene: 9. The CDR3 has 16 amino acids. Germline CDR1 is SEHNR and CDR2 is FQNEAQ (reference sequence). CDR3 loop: CASSPRTSVLSYEQYF. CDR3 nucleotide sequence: TGTGCCAGCAGCCCTCGGACTAGCGTGTTGTCCTACGAGCAGTACTTC.

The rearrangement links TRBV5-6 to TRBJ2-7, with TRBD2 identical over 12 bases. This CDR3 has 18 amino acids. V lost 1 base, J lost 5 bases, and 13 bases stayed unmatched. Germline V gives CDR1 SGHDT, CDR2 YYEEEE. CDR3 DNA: TGTGCCAGCAGCTTGCCCCCCAGACTAGCGGGAGTCCCCCACGAGCAGTACGTC. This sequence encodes CASSLPPRLAGVPHEQYV.

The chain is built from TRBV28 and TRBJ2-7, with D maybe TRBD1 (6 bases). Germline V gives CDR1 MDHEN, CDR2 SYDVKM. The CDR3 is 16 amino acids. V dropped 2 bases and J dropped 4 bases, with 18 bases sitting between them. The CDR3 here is CASSLVARTVVYEQYF. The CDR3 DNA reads TGTGCCAGCAGTTTAGTGGCAAGGACAGTAGTTTACGAGCAGTACTTC.

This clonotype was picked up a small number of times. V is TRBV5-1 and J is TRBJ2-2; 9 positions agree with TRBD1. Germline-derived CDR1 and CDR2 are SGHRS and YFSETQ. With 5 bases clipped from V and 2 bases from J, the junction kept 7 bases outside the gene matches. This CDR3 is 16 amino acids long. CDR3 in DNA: TGCGCCAGCAGACGGCCGGGACAGGGTAACACCGGGGAGCTGTTTTTT. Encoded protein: CASRRPGQGNTGELFF.

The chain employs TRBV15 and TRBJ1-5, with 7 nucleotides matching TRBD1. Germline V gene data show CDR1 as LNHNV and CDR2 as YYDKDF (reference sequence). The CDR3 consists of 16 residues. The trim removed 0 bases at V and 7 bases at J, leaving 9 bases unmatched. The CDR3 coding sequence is TGTGCCACCAGCAGAGATGAGGCAGGGGGGTACCAGCCCCAGCATTTT. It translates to CATSRDEAGGYQPQHF.

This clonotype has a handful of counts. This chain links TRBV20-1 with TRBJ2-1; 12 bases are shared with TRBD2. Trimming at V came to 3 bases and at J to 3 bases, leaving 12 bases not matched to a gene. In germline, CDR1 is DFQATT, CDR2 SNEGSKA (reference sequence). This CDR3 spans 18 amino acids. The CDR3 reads CSASYRLAGGLFYNEQFF. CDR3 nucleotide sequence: TGCAGTGCTAGTTATCGGCTAGCGGGAGGGCTTTTCTACAATGAGCAGTTCTTC.

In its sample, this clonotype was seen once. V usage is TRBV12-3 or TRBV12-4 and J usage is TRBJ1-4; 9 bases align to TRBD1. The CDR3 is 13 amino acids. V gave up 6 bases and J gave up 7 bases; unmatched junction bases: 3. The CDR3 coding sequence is TGTGCCAGCAGCCGGACAGGGGTTGAAAAACTGTTTTTT. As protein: CASSRTGVEKLFF.

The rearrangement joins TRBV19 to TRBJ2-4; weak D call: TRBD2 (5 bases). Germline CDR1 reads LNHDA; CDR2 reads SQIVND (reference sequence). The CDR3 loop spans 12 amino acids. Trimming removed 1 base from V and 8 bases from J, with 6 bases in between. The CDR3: CASSIVGDIQYF. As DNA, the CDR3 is TGTGCCAGTAGTATAGTCGGGGACATTCAGTACTTC.

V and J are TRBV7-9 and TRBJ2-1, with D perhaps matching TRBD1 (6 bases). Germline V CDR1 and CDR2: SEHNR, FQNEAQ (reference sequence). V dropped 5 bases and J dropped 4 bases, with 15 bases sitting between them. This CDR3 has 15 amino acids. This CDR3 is CASSQRGSGYNEQFF. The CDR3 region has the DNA TGTGCCAGCAGCCAAAGGGGGTCAGGATACAATGAGCAGTTCTTC.

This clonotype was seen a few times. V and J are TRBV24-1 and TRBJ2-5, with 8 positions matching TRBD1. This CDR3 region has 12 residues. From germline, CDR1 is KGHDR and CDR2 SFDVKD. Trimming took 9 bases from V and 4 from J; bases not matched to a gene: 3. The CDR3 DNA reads TGTGCCACCGGGACAGGCTTAGAGACCCAGTACTTC. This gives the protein CATGTGLETQYF.

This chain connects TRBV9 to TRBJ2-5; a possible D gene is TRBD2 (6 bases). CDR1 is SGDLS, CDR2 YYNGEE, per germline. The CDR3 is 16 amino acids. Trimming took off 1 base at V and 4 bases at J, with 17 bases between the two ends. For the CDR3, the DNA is TGTGCCAGCAGCGTATGGGAACGGGAGACTGGAGAGACCCAGTACTTC. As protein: CASSVWERETGETQYF. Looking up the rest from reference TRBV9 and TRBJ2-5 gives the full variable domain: DSGVTQTPKHLITATGQRVTLRCSPRSGDLSVYWYQQSLDQGLQFLIQYYNGEERAKGNILERFSAQQFPDLHSELNLSSLELGDSALYFCASSVWERETGETQYFGPGTRLLVL.

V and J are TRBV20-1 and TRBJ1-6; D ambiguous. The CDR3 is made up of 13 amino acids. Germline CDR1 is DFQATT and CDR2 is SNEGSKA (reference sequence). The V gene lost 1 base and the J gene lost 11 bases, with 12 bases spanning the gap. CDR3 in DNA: TGCAGTGCTAGAGCGGGCCCTCGGACACCCCTCCACTTT. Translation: CSARAGPRTPLHF.

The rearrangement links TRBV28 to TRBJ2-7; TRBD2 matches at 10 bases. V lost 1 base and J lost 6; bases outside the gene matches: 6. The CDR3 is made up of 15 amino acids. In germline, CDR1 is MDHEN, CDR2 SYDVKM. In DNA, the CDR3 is TGTGCCAGCAGTTTATCCGCTAGCGGGAGACGCGAGCAGTACTTC. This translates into CASSLSASGRREQYF.

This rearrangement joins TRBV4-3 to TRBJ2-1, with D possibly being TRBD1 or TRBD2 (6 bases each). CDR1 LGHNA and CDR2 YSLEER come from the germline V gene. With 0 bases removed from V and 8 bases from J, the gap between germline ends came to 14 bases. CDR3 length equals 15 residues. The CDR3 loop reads CASSQDDEGGHEQFF. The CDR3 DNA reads TGCGCCAGCAGCCAAGACGACGAGGGGGGCCATGAGCAGTTCTTC.

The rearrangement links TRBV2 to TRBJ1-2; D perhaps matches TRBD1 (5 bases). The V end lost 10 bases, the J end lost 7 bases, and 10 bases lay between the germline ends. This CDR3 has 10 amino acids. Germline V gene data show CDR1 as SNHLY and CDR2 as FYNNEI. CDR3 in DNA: TGTGCCACTCAGGGTTCTGGCTACACCTTC. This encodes CATQGSGYTF.

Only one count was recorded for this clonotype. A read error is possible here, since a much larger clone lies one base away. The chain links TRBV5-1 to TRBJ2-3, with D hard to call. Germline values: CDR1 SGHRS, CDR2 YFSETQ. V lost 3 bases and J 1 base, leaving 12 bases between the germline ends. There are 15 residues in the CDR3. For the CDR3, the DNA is TGCGCCAGCAGCTGGATCCCCTTCGGCACAGATACGCAGTATTTT. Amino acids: CASSWIPFGTDTQYF.

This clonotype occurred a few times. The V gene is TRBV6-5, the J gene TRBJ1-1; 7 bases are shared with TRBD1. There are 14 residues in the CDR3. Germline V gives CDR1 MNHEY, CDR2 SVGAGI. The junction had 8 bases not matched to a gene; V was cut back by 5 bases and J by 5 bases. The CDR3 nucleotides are TGTGCCAGCAGTCCTCGACAGGGTCGGACTGAAGCTTTCTTT. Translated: CASSPRQGRTEAFF.

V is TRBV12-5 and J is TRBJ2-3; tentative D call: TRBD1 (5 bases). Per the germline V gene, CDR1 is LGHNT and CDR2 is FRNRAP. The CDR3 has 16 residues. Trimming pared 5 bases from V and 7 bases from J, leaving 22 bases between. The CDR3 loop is CASGALGAMALNTQYF. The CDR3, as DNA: TGTGCTAGTGGTGCCCTTGGGGCAATGGCCCTCAATACGCAGTATTTT.

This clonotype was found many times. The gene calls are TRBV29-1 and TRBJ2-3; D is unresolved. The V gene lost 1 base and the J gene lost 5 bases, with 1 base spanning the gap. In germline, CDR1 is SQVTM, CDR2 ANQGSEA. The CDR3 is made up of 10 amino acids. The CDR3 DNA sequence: TGCAGCGTTGAAGGAGATACGCAGTATTTT. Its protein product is CSVEGDTQYF.

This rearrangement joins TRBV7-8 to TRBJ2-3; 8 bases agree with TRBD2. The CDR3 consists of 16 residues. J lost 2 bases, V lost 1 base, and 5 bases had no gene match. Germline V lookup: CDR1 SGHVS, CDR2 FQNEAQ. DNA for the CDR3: TGTGCCAGCAGCTTAGAACTAGCGGACTACACAGATACGCAGTATTTT. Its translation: CASSLELADYTDTQYF.

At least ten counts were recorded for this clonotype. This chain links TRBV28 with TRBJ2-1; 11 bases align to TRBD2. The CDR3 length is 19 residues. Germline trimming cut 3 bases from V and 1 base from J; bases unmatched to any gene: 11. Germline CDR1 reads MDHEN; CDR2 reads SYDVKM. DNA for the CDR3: TGTGCCAGCAGTTTGCCGACTAGCGGGAACCCCATTTCCTACAATGAGCAGTTCTTC. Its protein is CASSLPTSGNPISYNEQFF.

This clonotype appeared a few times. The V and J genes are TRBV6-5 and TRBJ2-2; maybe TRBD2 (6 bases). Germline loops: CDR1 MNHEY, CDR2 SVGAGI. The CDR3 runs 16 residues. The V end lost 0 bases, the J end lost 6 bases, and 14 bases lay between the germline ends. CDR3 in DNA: TGTGCCAGCAGTTACTCCGGGGGTCTTGGGGCCGGGGAGCTGTTTTTT. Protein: CASSYSGGLGAGELFF.

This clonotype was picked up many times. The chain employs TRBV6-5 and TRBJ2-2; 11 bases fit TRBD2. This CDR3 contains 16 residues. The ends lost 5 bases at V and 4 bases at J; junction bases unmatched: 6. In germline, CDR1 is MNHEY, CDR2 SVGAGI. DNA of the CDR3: TGTGCCAGCAGTCCAACTAGCGGGAGAACCACCGGGGAGCTGTTTTTT. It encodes CASSPTSGRTTGELFF.

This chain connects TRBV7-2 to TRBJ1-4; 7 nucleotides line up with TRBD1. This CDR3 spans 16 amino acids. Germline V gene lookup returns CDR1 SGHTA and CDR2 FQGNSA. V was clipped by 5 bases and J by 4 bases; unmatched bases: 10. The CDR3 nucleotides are TGTGCCAGCAGCCCCCAGGCGAGACAGGGTAATGAAAAACTGTTTTTT. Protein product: CASSPQARQGNEKLFF.